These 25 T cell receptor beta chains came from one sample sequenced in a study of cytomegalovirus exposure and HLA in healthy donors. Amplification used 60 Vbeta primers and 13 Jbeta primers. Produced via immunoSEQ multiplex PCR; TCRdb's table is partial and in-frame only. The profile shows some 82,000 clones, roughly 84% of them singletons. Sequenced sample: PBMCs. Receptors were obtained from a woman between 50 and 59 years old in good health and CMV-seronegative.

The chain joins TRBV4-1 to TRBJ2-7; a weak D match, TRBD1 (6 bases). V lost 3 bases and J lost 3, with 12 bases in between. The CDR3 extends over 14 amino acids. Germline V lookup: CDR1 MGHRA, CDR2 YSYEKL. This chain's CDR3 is CASSHLTGIYEQYF. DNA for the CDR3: TGCGCCAGCAGCCATTTGACAGGAATCTACGAGCAGTACTTC.

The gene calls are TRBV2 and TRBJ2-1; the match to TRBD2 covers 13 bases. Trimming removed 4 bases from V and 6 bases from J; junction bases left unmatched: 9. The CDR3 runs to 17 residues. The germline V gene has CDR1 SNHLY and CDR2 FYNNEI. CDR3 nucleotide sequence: TGTGCCAGCAGTGGGGGGAGACTAGCGGGAGGTTTCAATGAGCAGTTCTTC. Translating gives CASSGGRLAGGFNEQFF.

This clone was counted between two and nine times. The CDR3: CASSLLGLASTKETQYF. The DNA of the CDR3 is TGTGCCAGCAGTTTACTCGGACTAGCGTCGACGAAAGAGACCCAGTACTTC. The rearrangement links TRBV27 to TRBJ2-5; the match to TRBD2 covers 9 bases. Germline values: CDR1 MNHEY, CDR2 SMNVEV (reference sequence). This CDR3 has 17 residues. The junction had 10 bases not matched to a gene; V was cut back by 2 bases and J by 3 bases.

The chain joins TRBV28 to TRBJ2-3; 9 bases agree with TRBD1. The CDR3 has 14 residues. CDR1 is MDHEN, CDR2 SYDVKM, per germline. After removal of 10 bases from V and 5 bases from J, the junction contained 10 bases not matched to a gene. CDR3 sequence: CATSGQGKIDTQYF. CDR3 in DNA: TGTGCCACCTCGGGACAGGGAAAAATAGATACGCAGTATTTT. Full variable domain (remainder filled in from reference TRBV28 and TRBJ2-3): DVKVTQSSRYLVKRTGEKVFLECVQDMDHENMFWYRQDPGLGLRLIYFSYDVKMKEKGDIPEGYSVSREKKERFSLILESASTNQTSMYLCATSGQGKIDTQYFGPGTRLTVL.

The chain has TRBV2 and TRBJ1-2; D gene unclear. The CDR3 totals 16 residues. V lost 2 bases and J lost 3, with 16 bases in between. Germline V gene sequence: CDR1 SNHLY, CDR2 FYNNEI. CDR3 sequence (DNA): TGTGCCAGCAGTGAATTAGCGGCGGGATGGGACTATGGCTACACCTTC. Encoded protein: CASSELAAGWDYGYTF. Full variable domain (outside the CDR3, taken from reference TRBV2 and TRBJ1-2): EPEVTQTPSHQVTQMGQEVILRCVPISNHLYFYWYRQILGQKVEFLVSFYNNEISEKSEIFDDQFSVERPDGSNFTLKIRSTKLEDSAMYFCASSELAAGWDYGYTFGSGTRLTVV.

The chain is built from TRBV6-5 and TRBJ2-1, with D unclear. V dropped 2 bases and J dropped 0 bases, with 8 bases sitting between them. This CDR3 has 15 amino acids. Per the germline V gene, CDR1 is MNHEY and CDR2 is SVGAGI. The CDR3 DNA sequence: TGTGCCAGCAGTTACACTGGCGGCTCCTACAATGAGCAGTTCTTC. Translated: CASSYTGGSYNEQFF.

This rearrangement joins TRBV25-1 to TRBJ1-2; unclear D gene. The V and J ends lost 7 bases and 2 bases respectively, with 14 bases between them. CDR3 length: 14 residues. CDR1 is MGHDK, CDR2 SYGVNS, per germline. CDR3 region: CASIRNSPNYGYTF. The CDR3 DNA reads TGTGCCAGCATCCGGAACAGCCCGAACTATGGCTACACCTTC.

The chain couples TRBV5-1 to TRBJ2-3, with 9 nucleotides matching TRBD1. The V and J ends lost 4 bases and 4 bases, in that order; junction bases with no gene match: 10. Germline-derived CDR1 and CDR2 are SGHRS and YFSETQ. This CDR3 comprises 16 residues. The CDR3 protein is CASSPGQGLNSDTQYF. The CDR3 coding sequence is TGCGCCAGCAGCCCGGGACAGGGCCTAAATTCAGATACGCAGTATTTT. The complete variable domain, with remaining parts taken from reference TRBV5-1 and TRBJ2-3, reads KAGVTQTPRYLIKTRGQQVTLSCSPISGHRSVSWYQQTPGQGLQFLFEYFSETQRNKGNFPGRFSGRQFSNSRSEMNVSTLELGDSALYLCASSPGQGLNSDTQYFGPGTRLTVL.

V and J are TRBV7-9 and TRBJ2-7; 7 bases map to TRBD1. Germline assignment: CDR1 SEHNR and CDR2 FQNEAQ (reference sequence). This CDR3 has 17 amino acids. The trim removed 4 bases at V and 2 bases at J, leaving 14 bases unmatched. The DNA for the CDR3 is TGTGCCAGCAGCTCCATCGCCGAGACAGGGCGAACCTACGAGCAGTACTTC. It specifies CASSSIAETGRTYEQYF.

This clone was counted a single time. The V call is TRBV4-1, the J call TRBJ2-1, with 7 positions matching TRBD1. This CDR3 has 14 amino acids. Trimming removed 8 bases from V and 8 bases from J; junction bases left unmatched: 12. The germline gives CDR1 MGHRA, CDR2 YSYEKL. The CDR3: CASWEGTAVHEQFF. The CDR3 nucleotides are TGCGCCAGCTGGGAAGGGACAGCAGTGCATGAGCAGTTCTTC.

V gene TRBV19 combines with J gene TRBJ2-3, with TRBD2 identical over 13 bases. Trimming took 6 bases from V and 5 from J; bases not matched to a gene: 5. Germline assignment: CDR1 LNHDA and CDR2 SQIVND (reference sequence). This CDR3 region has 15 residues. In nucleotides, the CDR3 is TGTGCCAGTAGCCCGACTAGCGGGGGGTTAGATACGCAGTATTTT. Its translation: CASSPTSGGLDTQYF.

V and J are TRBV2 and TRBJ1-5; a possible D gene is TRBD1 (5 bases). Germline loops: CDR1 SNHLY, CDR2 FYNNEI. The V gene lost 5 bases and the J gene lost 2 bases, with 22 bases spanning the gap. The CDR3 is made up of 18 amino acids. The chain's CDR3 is CASSPPPGGGRGNQPQHF. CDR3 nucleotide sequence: TGTGCCAGCAGTCCCCCCCCCGGCGGGGGACGGGGCAATCAGCCCCAGCATTTT.

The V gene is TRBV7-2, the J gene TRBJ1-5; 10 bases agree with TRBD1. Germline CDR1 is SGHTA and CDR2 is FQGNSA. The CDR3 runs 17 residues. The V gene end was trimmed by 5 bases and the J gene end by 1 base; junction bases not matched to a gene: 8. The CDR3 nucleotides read TGTGCCAGCAGCCCGGGACAGGGGTATGGGAGCAATCAGCCCCAGCATTTT. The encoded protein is CASSPGQGYGSNQPQHF.

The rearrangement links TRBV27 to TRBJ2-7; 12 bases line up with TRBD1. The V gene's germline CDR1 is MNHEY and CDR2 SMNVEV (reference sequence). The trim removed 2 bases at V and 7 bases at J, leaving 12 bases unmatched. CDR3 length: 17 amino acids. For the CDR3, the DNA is TGTGCCAGCAGTTTAGGGGTCCCGGGACAGGGGGCGTTTGAGCAGTACGTC. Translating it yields CASSLGVPGQGAFEQYV.

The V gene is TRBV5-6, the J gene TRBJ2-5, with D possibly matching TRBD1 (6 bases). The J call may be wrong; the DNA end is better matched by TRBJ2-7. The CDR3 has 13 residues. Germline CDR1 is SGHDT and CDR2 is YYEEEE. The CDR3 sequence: CASSLVEGGEQYF. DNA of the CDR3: TGTGCCAGCAGCTTGGTAGAAGGGGGCGAGCAGTACTTC.

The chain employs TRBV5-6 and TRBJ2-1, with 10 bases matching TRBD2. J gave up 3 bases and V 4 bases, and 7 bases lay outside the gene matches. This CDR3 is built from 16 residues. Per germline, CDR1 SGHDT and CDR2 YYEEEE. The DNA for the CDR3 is TGTGCCAGCAGCATTCTAGCGGGAGTATACTACAATGAGCAGTTCTTC. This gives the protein CASSILAGVYYNEQFF. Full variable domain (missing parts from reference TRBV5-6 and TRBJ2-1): DAGVTQSPTHLIKTRGQQVTLRCSPKSGHDTVSWYQQALGQGPQFIFQYYEEEERQRGNFPDRFSGHQFPNYSSELNVNALLLGDSALYLCASSILAGVYYNEQFFGPGTRLTVL.

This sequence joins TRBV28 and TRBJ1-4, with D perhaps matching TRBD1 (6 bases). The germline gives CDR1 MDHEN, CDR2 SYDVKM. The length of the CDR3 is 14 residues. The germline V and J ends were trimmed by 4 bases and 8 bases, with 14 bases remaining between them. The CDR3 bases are TGTGCCAGCAGTTCAAACAGGGATTTCGAAAAACTGTTTTTT. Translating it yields CASSSNRDFEKLFF.

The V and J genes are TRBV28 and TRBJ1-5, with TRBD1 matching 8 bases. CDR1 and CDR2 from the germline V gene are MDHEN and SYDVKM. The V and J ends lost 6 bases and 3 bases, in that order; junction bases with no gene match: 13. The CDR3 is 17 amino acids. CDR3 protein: CASSWALQGVANQPQHF. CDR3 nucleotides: TGTGCCAGCAGCTGGGCTTTACAGGGGGTGGCCAATCAGCCCCAGCATTTT.

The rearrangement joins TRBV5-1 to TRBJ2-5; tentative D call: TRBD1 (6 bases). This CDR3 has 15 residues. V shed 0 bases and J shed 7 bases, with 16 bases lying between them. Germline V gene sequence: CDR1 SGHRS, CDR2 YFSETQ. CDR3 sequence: CASSLEGTPQGTQYF. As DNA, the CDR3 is TGCGCCAGCAGCTTGGAGGGGACACCCCAGGGGACCCAGTACTTC.

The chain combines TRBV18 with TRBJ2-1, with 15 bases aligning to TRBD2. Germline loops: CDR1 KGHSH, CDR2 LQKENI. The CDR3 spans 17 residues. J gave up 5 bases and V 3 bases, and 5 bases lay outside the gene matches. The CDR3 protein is CASSPGLAGGRHNEQFF. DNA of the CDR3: TGTGCCAGCTCACCCGGACTAGCGGGGGGGCGGCACAATGAGCAGTTCTTC.

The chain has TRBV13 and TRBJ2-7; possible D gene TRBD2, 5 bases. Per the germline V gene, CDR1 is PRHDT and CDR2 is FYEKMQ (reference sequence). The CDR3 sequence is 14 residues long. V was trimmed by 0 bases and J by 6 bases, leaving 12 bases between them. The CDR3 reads CASSLGASPSEQYF. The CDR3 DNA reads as TGTGCCAGCAGCTTAGGGGCTAGCCCCTCCGAGCAGTACTTC.

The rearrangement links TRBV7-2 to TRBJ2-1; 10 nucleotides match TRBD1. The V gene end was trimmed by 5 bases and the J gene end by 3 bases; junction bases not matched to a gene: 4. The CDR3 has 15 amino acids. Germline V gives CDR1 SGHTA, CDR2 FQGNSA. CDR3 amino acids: CASSIGQGDYNEQFF. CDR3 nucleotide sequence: TGTGCCAGCAGCATCGGACAGGGGGACTACAATGAGCAGTTCTTC.

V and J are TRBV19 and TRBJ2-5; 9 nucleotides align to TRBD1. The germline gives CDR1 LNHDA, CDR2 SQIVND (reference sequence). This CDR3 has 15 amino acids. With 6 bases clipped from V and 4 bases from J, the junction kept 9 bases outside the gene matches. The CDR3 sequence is CASRAGTGSAETQYF. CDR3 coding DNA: TGTGCCAGTAGGGCCGGGACAGGGTCCGCAGAGACCCAGTACTTC.

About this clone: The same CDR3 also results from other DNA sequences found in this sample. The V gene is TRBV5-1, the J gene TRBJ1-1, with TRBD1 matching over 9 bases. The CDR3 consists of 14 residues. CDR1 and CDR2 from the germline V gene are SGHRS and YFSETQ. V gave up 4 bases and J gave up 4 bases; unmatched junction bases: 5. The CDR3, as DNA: TGCGCCAGCAGCACCGGACAGGGGTTCACTGAAGCTTTCTTT. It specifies CASSTGQGFTEAFF.

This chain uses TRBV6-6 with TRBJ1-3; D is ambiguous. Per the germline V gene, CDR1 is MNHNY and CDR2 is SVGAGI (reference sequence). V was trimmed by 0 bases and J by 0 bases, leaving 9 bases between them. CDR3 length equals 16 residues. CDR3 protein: CASSYSTAASGNTIYF. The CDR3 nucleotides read TGTGCCAGCAGTTACTCGACGGCGGCCTCTGGAAACACCATATATTTT.